The clone carrying this T cell receptor (beta chain) was detected only a few times. Its antigen remains unidentified. Here immunoSEQ multiplex PCR was the method, and the copy in TCRdb shows in-frame clones only, minus some. The sample lists some 70,000 clones; around 88% were seen once. Germline V gene lookup returns CDR1 KGHSH and CDR2 LQKENI. The CDR3 extends over 14 amino acids. The ends were cut back, 2 bases at V and 7 bases at J, with 12 bases in the middle. Patients with autoimmune history or systemic immunosuppression were excluded. This record belongs to a study of OX40 agonist ivuxolimab in advanced cancers. Study-wide points: With doses of 0.1 to 3.0 mg/kg, CD4+ and CD8+ blood T cells had undergone clonal expansion by week 6. Expanded peripheral T cells had an undetermined antigen specificity.

This clonotype originated in an adult with an advanced solid tumor such as melanoma, head and neck, liver or kidney cancer. V is TRBV18 and J is TRBJ1-5; tentatively, D is TRBD1 (5 bases). This specimen was CD4+ or CD8+ T cells sorted from blood, taken in a trial of the OX40 agonist ivuxolimab. The CDR3 here is CASSPGGGSQPQHF. The CDR3 DNA follows: TGTGCCAGCTCACCAGGGGGAGGGTCGCAGCCCCAGCATTTT.